This TCR beta chain was sequenced for a study of CD8+ T cells in alopecia areata. Reverse transcribed after extraction, RNA yielded cDNA as the sequencing template. The method was immunoSEQ multiplex PCR; TCRdb's version includes in-frame clones alone and lacks a portion of them. The sample records about 220,000 clones, more than 45% being singletons. Regarding treatment: oral pan-JAK inhibitor, 5-10 mg twice daily. Study results and limitations: The study found tofacitinib significantly decreased scalp clonality and expanded CD8+ clones among the top 100. In scalp and blood during tofacitinib, many expanded lesional clones persisted. Normal skin's resident alphabeta T cells are also sequenced in scalp samples.

With respect to this clone: Its matching antigen is unknown.

Trimming removed 4 bases from V and 1 base from J, with 2 bases in between. CDR1 DFQATT and CDR2 SNEGSKA come from the germline V gene (reference sequence). The CDR3 has 10 amino acids. The clonotype comes from a human donor with alopecia areata. This specimen consisted of CD4+ T cells sorted from blood, obtained at week 4, from a patient treated with tofacitinib. V is TRBV20-1 and J is TRBJ2-7; no definite D call. The CDR3 region is CSAKSYEQYF. In nucleotides, the CDR3 is TGCAGTGCTAAGTCCTACGAGCAGTACTTC.